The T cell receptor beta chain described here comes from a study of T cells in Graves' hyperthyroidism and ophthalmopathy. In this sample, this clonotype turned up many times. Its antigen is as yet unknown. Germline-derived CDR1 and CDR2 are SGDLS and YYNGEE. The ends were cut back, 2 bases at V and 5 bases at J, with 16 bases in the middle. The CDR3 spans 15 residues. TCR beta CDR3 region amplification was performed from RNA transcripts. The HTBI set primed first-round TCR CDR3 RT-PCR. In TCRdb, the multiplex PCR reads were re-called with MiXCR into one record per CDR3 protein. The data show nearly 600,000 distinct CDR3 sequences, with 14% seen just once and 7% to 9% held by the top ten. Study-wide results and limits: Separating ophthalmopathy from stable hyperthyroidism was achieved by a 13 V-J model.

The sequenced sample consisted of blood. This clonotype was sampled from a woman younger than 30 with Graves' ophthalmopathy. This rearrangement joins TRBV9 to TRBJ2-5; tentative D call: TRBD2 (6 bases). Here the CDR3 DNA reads TGTGCCAGCAGCGTGCGGGACCAACCTTGGGAGACCCAGTACTTC. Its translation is CASSVRDQPWETQYF. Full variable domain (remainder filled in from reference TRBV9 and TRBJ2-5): DSGVTQTPKHLITATGQRVTLRCSPRSGDLSVYWYQQSLDQGLQFLIQYYNGEERAKGNILERFSAQQFPDLHSELNLSSLELGDSALYFCASSVRDQPWETQYFGPGTRLLVL.